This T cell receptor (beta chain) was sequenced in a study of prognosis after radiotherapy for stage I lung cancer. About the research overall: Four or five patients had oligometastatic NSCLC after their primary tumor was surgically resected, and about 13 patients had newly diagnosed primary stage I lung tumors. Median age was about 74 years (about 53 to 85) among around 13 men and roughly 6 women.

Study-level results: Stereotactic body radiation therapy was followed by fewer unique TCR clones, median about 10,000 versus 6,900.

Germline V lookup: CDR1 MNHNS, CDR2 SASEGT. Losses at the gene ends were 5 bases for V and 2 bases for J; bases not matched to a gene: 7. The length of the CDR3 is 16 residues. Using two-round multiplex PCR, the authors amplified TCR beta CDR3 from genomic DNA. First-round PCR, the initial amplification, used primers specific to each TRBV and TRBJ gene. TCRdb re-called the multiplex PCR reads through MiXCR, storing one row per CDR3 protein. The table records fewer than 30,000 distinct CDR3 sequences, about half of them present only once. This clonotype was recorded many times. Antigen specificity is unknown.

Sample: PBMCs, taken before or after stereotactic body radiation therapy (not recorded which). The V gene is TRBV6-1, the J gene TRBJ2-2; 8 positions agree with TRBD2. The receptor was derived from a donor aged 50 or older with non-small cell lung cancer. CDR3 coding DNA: TGTGCCAGCAGTCACCGGACTAGCTCTAACACCGGGGAGCTGTTTTTT. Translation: CASSHRTSSNTGELFF.